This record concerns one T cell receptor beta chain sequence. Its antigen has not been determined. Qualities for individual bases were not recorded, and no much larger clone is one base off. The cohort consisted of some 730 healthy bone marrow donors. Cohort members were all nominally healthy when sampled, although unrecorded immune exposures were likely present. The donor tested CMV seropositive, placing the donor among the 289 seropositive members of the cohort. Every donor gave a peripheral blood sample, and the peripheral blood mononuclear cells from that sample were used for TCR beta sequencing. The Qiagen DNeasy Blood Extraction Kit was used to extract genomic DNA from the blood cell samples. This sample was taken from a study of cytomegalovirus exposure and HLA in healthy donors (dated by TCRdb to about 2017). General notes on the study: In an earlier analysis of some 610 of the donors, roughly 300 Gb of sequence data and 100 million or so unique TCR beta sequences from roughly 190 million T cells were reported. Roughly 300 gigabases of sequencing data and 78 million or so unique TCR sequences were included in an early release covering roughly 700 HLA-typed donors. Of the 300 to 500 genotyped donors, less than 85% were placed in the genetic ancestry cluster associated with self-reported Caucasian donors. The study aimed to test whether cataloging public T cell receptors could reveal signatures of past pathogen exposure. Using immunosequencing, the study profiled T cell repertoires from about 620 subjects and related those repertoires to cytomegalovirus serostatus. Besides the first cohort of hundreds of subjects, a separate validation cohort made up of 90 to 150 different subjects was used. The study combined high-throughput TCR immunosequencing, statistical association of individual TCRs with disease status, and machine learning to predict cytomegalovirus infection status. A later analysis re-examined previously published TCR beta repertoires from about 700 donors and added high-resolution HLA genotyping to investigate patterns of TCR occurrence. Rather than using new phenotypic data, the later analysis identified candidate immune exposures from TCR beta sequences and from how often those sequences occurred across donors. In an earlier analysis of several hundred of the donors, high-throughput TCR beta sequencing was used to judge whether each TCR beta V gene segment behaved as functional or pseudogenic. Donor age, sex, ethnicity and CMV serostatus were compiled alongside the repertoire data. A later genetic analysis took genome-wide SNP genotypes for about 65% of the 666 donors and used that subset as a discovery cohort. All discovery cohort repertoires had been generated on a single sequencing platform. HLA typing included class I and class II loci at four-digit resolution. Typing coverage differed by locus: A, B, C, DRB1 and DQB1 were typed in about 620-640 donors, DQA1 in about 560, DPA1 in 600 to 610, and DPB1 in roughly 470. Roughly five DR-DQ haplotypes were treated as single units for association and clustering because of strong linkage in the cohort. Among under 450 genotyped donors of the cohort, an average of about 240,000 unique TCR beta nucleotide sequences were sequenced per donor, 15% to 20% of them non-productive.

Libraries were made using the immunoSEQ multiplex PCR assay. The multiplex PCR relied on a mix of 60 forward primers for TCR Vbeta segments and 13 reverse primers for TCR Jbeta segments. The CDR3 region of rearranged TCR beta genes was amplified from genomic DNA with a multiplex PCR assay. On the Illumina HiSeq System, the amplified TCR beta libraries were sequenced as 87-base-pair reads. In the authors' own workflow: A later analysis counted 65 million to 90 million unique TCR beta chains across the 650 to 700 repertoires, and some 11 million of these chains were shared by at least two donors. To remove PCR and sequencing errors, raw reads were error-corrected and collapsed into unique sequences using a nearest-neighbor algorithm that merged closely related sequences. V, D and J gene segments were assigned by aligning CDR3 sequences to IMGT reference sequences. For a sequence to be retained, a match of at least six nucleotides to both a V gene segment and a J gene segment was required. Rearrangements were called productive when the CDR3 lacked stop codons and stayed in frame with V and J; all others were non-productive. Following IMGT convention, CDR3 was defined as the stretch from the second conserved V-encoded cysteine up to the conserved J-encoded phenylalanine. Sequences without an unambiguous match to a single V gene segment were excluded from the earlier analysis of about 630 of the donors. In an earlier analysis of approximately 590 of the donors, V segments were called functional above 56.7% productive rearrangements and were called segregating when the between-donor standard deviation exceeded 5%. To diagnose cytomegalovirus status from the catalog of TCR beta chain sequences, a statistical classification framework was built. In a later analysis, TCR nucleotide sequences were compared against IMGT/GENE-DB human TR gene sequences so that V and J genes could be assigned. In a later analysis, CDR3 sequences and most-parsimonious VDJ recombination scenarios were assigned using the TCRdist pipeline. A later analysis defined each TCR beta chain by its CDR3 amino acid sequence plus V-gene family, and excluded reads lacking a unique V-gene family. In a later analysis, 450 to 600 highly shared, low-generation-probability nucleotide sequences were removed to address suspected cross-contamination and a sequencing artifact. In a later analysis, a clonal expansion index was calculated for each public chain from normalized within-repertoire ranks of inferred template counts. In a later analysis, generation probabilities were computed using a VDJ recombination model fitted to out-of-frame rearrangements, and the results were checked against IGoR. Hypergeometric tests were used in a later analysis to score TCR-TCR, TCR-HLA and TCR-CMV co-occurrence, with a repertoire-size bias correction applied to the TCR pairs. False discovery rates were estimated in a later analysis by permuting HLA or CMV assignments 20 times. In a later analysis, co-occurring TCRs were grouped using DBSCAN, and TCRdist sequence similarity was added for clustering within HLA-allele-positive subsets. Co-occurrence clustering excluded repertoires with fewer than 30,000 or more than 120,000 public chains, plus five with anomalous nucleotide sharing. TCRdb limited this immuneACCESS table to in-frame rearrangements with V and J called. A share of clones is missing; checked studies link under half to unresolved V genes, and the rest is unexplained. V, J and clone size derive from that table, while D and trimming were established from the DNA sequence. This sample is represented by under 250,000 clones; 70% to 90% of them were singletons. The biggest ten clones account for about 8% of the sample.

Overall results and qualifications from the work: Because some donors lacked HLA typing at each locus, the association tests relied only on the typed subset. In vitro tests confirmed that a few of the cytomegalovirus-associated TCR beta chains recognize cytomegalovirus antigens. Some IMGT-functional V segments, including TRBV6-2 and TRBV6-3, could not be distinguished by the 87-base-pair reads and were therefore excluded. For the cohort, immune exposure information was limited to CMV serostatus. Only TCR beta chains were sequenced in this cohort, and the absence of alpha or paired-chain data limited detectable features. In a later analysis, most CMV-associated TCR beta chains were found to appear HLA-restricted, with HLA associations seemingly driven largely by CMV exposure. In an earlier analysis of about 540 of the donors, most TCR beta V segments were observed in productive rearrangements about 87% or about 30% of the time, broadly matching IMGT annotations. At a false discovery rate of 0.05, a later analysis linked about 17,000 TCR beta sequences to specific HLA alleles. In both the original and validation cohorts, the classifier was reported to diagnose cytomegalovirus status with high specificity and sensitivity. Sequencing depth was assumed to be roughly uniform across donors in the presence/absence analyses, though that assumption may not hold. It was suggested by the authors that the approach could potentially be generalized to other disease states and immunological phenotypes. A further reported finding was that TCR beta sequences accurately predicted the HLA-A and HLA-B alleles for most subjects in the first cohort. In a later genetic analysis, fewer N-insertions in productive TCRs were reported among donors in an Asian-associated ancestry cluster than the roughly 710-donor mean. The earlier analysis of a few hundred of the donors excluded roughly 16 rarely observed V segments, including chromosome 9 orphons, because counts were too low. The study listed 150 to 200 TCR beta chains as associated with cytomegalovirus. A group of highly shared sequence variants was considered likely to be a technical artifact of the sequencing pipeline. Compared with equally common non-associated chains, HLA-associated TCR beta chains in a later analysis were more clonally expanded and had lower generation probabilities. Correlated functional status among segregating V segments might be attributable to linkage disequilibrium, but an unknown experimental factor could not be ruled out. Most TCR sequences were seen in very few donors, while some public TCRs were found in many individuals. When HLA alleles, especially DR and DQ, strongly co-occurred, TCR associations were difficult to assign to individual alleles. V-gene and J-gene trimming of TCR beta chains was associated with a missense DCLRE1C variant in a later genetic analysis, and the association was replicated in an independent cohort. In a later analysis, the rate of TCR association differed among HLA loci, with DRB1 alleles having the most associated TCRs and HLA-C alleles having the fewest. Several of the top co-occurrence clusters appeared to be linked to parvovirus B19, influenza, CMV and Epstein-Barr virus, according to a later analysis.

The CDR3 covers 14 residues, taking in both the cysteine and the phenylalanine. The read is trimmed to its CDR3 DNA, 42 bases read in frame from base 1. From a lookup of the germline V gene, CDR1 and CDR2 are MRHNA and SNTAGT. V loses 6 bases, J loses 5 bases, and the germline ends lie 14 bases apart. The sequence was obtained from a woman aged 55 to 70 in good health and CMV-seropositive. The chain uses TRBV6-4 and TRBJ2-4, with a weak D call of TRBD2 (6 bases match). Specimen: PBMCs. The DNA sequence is TGTGCCAGCAGCCCCGGGGGAATCCAAAACATTCAGTACTTC. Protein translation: CASSPGGIQNIQYF.